The 23 T cell receptor beta chains listed next were all sequenced from one sample in a study of human T cells and chemical hapten exposure. Documented time point: patch test 1, 2 weeks after DPC sensitization. Treatment: therapeutic diphenylcyclopropenone sensitization with weekly scalp DPC. TCRdb used MiXCR to reprocess the RACE reads, holding one entry per CDR3 protein. The sample lists some 81,000 distinct CDR3 sequences; 7% to 8% were seen once. This specimen consisted of whole blood, obtained in connection with sensitization to the hapten diphenylcyclopropenone (DPC). The source of these receptors is a woman aged 25 to 45 with alopecia areata. Some clones in this sample may be carry-over from other donors' samples.

At least ten counts were recorded for this clonotype. This chain joins TRBV6-5 and TRBJ1-1; a weak D match, TRBD1 (6 bases). From germline, CDR1 is MNHEY and CDR2 SVGAGI. Trimming took 7 bases from V and 0 from J, leaving 9 bases between them. The CDR3 has 13 residues. The CDR3 protein is CASMQGLNTEAFF. DNA of the CDR3: TGTGCCAGCATGCAGGGGCTGAACACTGAAGCTTTCTTT.

This rearrangement joins TRBV7-9 to TRBJ1-5; D is uncertain. Germline lookup yields CDR1 SEHNR and CDR2 FQNEAQ (reference sequence). Trimming took off 7 bases at V and 4 bases at J, with 17 bases between the two ends. CDR3 length: 15 residues. The CDR3 DNA is TGTGCCAGCAACTTCCCCGTTGGGGTTAATCAGCCCCAGCATTTT. It encodes CASNFPVGVNQPQHF.

This clonotype was seen ten or more times. J is TRBJ1-1 and V is TRBV6-1, with a weak D call TRBD1 (5 bases). The CDR3 consists of 13 residues. In germline, CDR1 is MNHNS, CDR2 SASEGT. Trimming cost V 8 bases and J 1 base, with 11 bases left between them. The CDR3: CASRWGPNTEAFF. As DNA, the CDR3 is TGTGCCAGCCGTTGGGGACCGAACACTGAAGCTTTCTTT.

V and J are TRBV7-9 and TRBJ1-2; a possible D gene is TRBD1 (5 bases). This CDR3 is 14 amino acids long. Germline V gene sequence: CDR1 SEHNR, CDR2 FQNEAQ (reference sequence). Trimming left V 2 bases short and J 7 bases short, with 14 bases between. CDR3 in DNA: TGTGCCAGCAGCTTATTAGGGACTTCGTTTGGCTACACCTTC. Its protein is CASSLLGTSFGYTF.

The chain uses TRBV29-1 and TRBJ2-7; no clear D. The V gene's germline CDR1 is SQVTM and CDR2 ANQGSEA. The CDR3 covers 11 residues. Trimming pared 2 bases from V and 2 bases from J, leaving 4 bases between. CDR3 amino acids: CSVENTYEQYF. In nucleotides, the CDR3 is TGCAGCGTTGAAAATACCTACGAGCAGTACTTC.

This clonotype has more than one count but fewer than ten. With a much larger clone just one base away, this may be a read error. This sequence joins TRBV2 and TRBJ2-7; the match to TRBD1 covers 7 bases. The germline V gene has CDR1 SNHLY and CDR2 FYNNEI. The CDR3 length is 14 residues. V lost 5 bases, J lost 5 bases, and 9 bases stayed unmatched. CDR3 amino acids: CASSTGTVQDEQYF. The CDR3 nucleotides read TGTGCCAGCAGTACCGGGACAGTCCAGGACGAGCAGTACTTC.

This clonotype turned up a few times. The V and J genes are TRBV4-1 and TRBJ1-1; D is unresolved. Per germline, CDR1 MGHRA and CDR2 YSYEKL. The CDR3 runs to 13 residues. The ends were cut back, 1 base at V and 1 base at J, with 4 bases in the middle. CDR3 residues: CASSQVGNTEAFF. The CDR3 DNA sequence: TGCGCCAGCAGCCAAGTAGGGAACACTGAAGCTTTCTTT.

The CDR3 is CASSLRAGMRDGANVLTF. Written as DNA, the CDR3 is TGCGCCAGCAGCTTGAGGGCGGGGATGAGAGATGGGGCCAACGTCCTGACTTTC. The V gene is TRBV5-1, the J gene TRBJ2-6, with TRBD2 as a possible D gene (6 bases). The V gene's germline CDR1 is SGHRS and CDR2 YFSETQ. V gave up 1 base and J gave up 3 bases, with 17 bases separating them. There are 18 residues in the CDR3. Complete variable domain (other parts from reference TRBV5-1 and TRBJ2-6): KAGVTQTPRYLIKTRGQQVTLSCSPISGHRSVSWYQQTPGQGLQFLFEYFSETQRNKGNFPGRFSGRQFSNSRSEMNVSTLELGDSALYLCASSLRAGMRDGANVLTFGAGSRLTVL.

This clonotype was observed many times. The chain couples TRBV2 to TRBJ1-5; 8 nucleotides agree with TRBD1. V gave up 8 bases and J gave up 6 bases; unmatched junction bases: 9. The CDR3 runs to 14 residues. CDR1 SNHLY and CDR2 FYNNEI come from the germline V gene. The CDR3 region has the DNA TGTGCCAGCCGGGAGACAGGGGTAAGTCAGCCCCAGCATTTT. It translates to CASRETGVSQPQHF.

This sequence joins TRBV4-1 and TRBJ1-2, with TRBD1 identical over 11 bases. The CDR3 loop spans 17 amino acids. V lost 2 bases and J lost 5; bases outside the gene matches: 10. Germline V CDR1 and CDR2: MGHRA, YSYEKL. CDR3 bases: TGCGCCAGCAGCCAACATACCCCGGGACAGGGGGTTTATGGCTACACCTTC. Translating it yields CASSQHTPGQGVYGYTF.

This clonotype was observed a few times. The chain couples TRBV29-1 to TRBJ1-2; 8 bases match TRBD1. There are 15 residues in the CDR3. V lost 0 bases to trimming and J lost 2 bases; unmatched junction nucleotides: 5. Germline assignment: CDR1 SQVTM and CDR2 ANQGSEA. The chain's CDR3 is CSVEDSRGPNYGYTF. In DNA, the CDR3 is TGCAGCGTTGAAGATTCCAGGGGGCCCAACTATGGCTACACCTTC.

This clonotype came up many times. This chain uses TRBV20-1 with TRBJ1-4; 7 nucleotides match TRBD1. V shed 5 bases and J 4 bases; nucleotides not matched to a gene: 7. The CDR3 covers 14 residues. Germline CDR1 and CDR2: DFQATT and SNEGSKA (reference sequence). This CDR3 is CSAFRQGFNEKLFF. The CDR3 bases are TGCAGTGCTTTTCGACAGGGCTTTAATGAAAAACTGTTTTTT.

This clonotype was seen repeatedly, ten times or more. The J gene is TRBJ2-1, the V gene TRBV12-3 or TRBV12-4; D is unclear. The CDR3 totals 12 residues. The V end was cut by 3 bases, the J end by 10 bases, with 10 bases between. Here the CDR3 DNA reads TGTGCCAGCAGTTTGGGTTTTGGAGAGCAGTTCTTC. It codes for CASSLGFGEQFF.

The chain couples TRBV10-3 to TRBJ2-2; TRBD1 aligns across 8 bases. V was clipped by 6 bases and J by 6 bases; unmatched bases: 6. Germline loops: CDR1 ENHRY, CDR2 SYGVKD. The CDR3 has 14 residues. CDR3 sequence reads: CAIRKTGEAGELFF. CDR3 nucleotides: TGTGCCATCAGGAAGACAGGGGAGGCCGGGGAGCTGTTTTTT.

The table lists this clonotype with many counts. The chain is built from TRBV20-1 and TRBJ2-2; the D is unclear. Germline CDR1 and CDR2: DFQATT and SNEGSKA (reference sequence). Trimming removed 3 bases at V and 8 bases at J, with 13 bases between. The CDR3 covers 13 residues. CDR3 nucleotide sequence: TGCAGTGCTAGCGCCAACATGGCTGGGGAGCTGTTTTTT. Translating it yields CSASANMAGELFF.

This clonotype came up many times. The CDR3 coding sequence is TGTGCCAGCAGTTTACCGGGACACATCACTGAAGCTTTCTTT. Amino acids: CASSLPGHITEAFF. V usage is TRBV27 and J usage is TRBJ1-1; D is possibly TRBD1 (6 bases). Germline lookup yields CDR1 MNHEY and CDR2 SMNVEV (reference sequence). Trimming removed 2 bases from V and 4 bases from J, with 11 bases in between. CDR3 length: 14 residues.

The sample holds a few counts of this clonotype. The V and J genes are TRBV2 and TRBJ2-1, with a tentative D call TRBD2 (5 bases). Looked up from germline, CDR1 is SNHLY and CDR2 is FYNNEI. The CDR3 length is 13 residues. V lost 4 bases and J lost 15, with 19 bases in between. The CDR3 sequence is CASSGLDERARFF. The DNA for the CDR3 is TGTGCCAGCAGTGGTCTTGACGAGAGGGCGCGGTTCTTC. Drawing the rest from reference TRBV2 and TRBJ2-1, the complete variable domain is EPEVTQTPSHQVTQMGQEVILRCVPISNHLYFYWYRQILGQKVEFLVSFYNNEISEKSEIFDDQFSVERPDGSNFTLKIRSTKLEDSAMYFCASSGLDERARFFGPGTRLTVL.

As concerns this clonotype: The junction departs from the called germline gene at one end, perhaps through a read error. The V gene is TRBV6-5, the J gene TRBJ1-5, with 7 bases identical to TRBD1. The germline CDR1 and CDR2 sequences are MNHEY and SVGAGI. The CDR3 extends over 14 amino acids. The CDR3 DNA reads TGTGCCAGCAGTCCTGACAGGGCCCGGCGGCCCCGGCATTTT. This gives the protein CASSPDRARRPRHF.

The chain links TRBV20-1 to TRBJ1-4; no reliable D call. Trimming pared 7 bases from V and 4 bases from J, leaving 16 bases between. The CDR3 has 14 amino acids. Per the germline V gene, CDR1 is DFQATT and CDR2 is SNEGSKA (reference sequence). The CDR3 coding sequence is TGCAGTGTCTCATCGCAGGCAGTTAATGAAAAACTGTTTTTT. It yields the protein CSVSSQAVNEKLFF.

This clonotype was detected ten times or more. J is TRBJ2-1 and V is TRBV29-1, with TRBD1 identical over 9 bases. Trimming cost V 7 bases and J 8 bases; bases outside gene matches: 15. The germline V gene encodes CDR1 SQVTM and CDR2 ANQGSEA. This CDR3 has 15 residues. CDR3 loop: CSAPRGQGDSDEQFF. In DNA, the CDR3 is TGCAGCGCCCCGCGGGGACAGGGCGATTCGGATGAGCAGTTCTTC.

Ten or more counts support this clonotype. The CDR3 nucleotides are TGTGCCAGCAGCTTAGCCCTATACAGGGGGCGGACTGAAGCTTTCTTT. It is translated as CASSLALYRGRTEAFF. The chain carries TRBV7-9 and TRBJ1-1, with TRBD1 matching over 9 bases. V lost 0 bases to trimming and J lost 5 bases; unmatched junction nucleotides: 7. Germline V gene lookup returns CDR1 SEHNR and CDR2 FQNEAQ (reference sequence). The CDR3 sequence is 16 residues long.

The chain employs TRBV3-1 and TRBJ1-6; D gene unclear. The germline V and J ends were trimmed by 4 bases and 8 bases, with 9 bases remaining between them. The CDR3 has 13 amino acids. Per germline, CDR1 LGHDT and CDR2 YNNKEL (reference sequence). The CDR3 spells CASSPSDDSPLHF. As DNA, the CDR3 is TGTGCCAGCAGCCCCTCAGACGATTCACCCCTCCACTTT.

This clonotype was detected many times. The V and J genes are TRBV11-2 and TRBJ1-1; D not certain. The ends were cut back, 2 bases at V and 11 bases at J, with 9 bases in the middle. This CDR3 is built from 11 residues. Looked up from germline, CDR1 is SGHAT and CDR2 is FQNNGV. CDR3 loop: CASSLQLGAFF. CDR3 DNA sequence: TGTGCCAGCAGCTTACAACTAGGTGCTTTCTTT.